This is a list of T cell receptor beta chains from one sample in a study of T cell changes during pregnancy in multiple sclerosis. Generated by immunoSEQ multiplex PCR, the TCRdb table keeps only in-frame clones and is missing some. The sample includes 30,000 to 45,000 clones, about 92% seen only once; the top ten take around 13%. The input for sequencing was CD8+ T cells from peripheral blood mononuclear cells, taken in the first trimester of pregnancy. The receptors originated from a female donor with multiple sclerosis, enrolled in a pregnancy study. CDR3s include the opening cysteine and the closing phenylalanine or tryptophan. Fields, in order: J gene, D gene, clone size, V gene, CDR3 protein, CDR3 DNA. The D gene is left open where the match is weak. A row's size may be missing; if present it is once, few, many or a size class.

TRBJ1-2,.,.,TRBV6-5,CASSSGAHYGYTF,TGTGCCAGCAGTTCAGGGGCGCACTATGGCTACACCTTC
TRBJ2-1,TRBD1,once,TRBV7-9,CASSNPGQGHNEQFF,TGTGCCAGCAGCAACCCGGGACAGGGGCACAATGAGCAGTTCTTC
TRBJ1-5,TRBD1,.,TRBV6-5,CASSGTGIGQPQHF,TGTGCCAGCAGCGGGACAGGTATTGGTCAGCCCCAGCATTTT
TRBJ2-5,.,.,TRBV6-5,CASSPYSQETQYF,TGTGCCAGCAGTCCCTATTCCCAAGAGACCCAGTACTTC
TRBJ2-5,TRBD1,.,TRBV27,CASRSTGGIETQYF,TGTGCCAGCAGGTCAACAGGGGGGATAGAGACCCAGTACTTC
TRBJ2-7,TRBD1,.,TRBV11-2,CASSLDPPQGAVYEQYF,TGTGCCAGCAGCTTAGACCCCCCGCAGGGGGCCGTCTACGAGCAGTACTTC
TRBJ1-2,.,.,TRBV19,CASSMGDSDGYTF,TGTGCCAGTAGTATGGGGGACTCCGATGGCTACACCTTC
TRBJ2-7,TRBD1,.,TRBV30,CAWSDREGAFHEQYF,TGTGCCTGGAGTGACCGTGAGGGGGCTTTCCACGAGCAGTACTTC
TRBJ2-3,.,.,TRBV5-1,CASSSGDTQYF,TGCGCCAGCAGCTCGGGAGATACGCAGTATTTT
TRBJ1-3,.,.,TRBV6-5,CASSAQGSGNTIYF,TGTGCCAGCAGTGCACAGGGCTCGGGAAACACCATATATTTT
TRBJ1-5,.,.,TRBV19,CASSAISTYQPQHF,TGTGCCAGTAGTGCCATTAGCACCTATCAGCCCCAGCATTTT
TRBJ1-1,TRBD1,.,TRBV2,CASSGTGGNTEAFF,TGTGCCAGCAGTGGGACAGGGGGGAACACTGAAGCTTTCTTT
TRBJ2-5,.,.,TRBV2,CAPVSPSGTQYF,TGTGCCCCAGTCTCCCCGAGCGGGACCCAGTACTTC
TRBJ2-2,.,.,TRBV13,CASSLGTYGELFF,TGTGCCAGCAGCTTAGGGACTTACGGGGAGCTGTTTTTT
TRBJ2-7,TRBD1,.,TRBV10-3,CAISVLGTETYEQYF,TGTGCCATCAGTGTGCTCGGGACAGAGACCTACGAGCAGTACTTC
TRBJ2-2,TRBD1,.,TRBV5-5,CASSLEGRGRVTAGELFF,TGTGCCAGCAGCTTGGAAGGCAGGGGGCGCGTAACAGCCGGGGAGCTGTTTTTT
TRBJ2-7,.,.,TRBV19,CASSTGLSSYEQYF,TGTGCCAGTAGTACGGGACTGAGCTCCTACGAGCAGTACTTC
TRBJ1-2,TRBD1,.,TRBV2,CASSLTSTGDNGYTF,TGTGCCAGCAGCCTCACCTCGACAGGGGATAATGGCTACACCTTC
TRBJ2-5,.,.,TRBV13,CASSTRATSETQYF,TGTGCCAGCAGTACCAGGGCTACCTCGGAGACCCAGTACTTC
TRBJ1-1,.,.,TRBV6-6,CASSSSRTEAFF,TGTGCCAGCAGTTCGTCGAGAACTGAAGCTTTCTTT
TRBJ1-1,TRBD1,.,TRBV7-6,CASSDRADTEAFF,TGTGCCAGCAGCGACAGGGCAGACACTGAAGCTTTCTTT
TRBJ2-1,TRBD2,.,TRBV27,CASNPGGSYNEQFF,TGTGCCAGCAATCCGGGGGGGTCCTACAATGAGCAGTTCTTC
TRBJ2-7,.,.,TRBV5-1,CASSLGGVGYEQYF,TGCGCCAGCAGCTTGGGGGGCGTTGGCTACGAGCAGTACTTC
TRBJ1-5,.,.,TRBV21-1,CASSKKTGGDQPQHF,TGTGCCAGCAGCAAAAAGACAGGGGGCGATCAGCCCCAGCATTTT
TRBJ2-5,.,.,TRBV9,CASSVDGRRQETQYF,TGTGCCAGCAGCGTAGATGGGAGAAGACAAGAGACCCAGTACTTC
TRBJ2-2,.,.,TRBV9,CASSDRNTGELFF,TGTGCCAGCAGCGACAGGAACACCGGGGAGCTGTTTTTT
TRBJ2-4,TRBD2,.,TRBV2,CASRGSGGAGKNIQYF,TGTGCCAGCAGGGGTAGCGGGGGGGCGGGCAAAAACATTCAGTACTTC
TRBJ1-1,.,once,TRBV5-1,CASSLVPTTVGEAEAFF,TGCGCCAGCAGCTTGGTCCCTACGACAGTTGGGGAGGCTGAAGCTTTCTTT
TRBJ1-6,.,.,TRBV11-2,CASSLGTVSLHF,TGTGCCAGCAGCTTAGGGACAGTATCCCTCCACTTT
TRBJ1-1,.,once,TRBV6-1,CASSEETGFTEAFF,TGTGCCAGCAGTGAAGAAACAGGGTTCACTGAAGCTTTCTTT
TRBJ1-2,TRBD1,.,TRBV2,CASGTGSVRYGYTF,TGTGCCAGCGGGACAGGTTCTGTTCGCTATGGCTACACCTTC
TRBJ2-1,.,.,TRBV11-2,CASSPVTEQFF,TGTGCCAGCAGCCCAGTAACTGAGCAGTTCTTC
TRBJ1-1,.,.,TRBV7-9,CASSLTGFRVDTEAFF,TGTGCCAGCAGCTTAACAGGCTTCAGGGTGGACACTGAAGCTTTCTTT
TRBJ1-6,TRBD1,.,TRBV7-8,CASSPGTGSNSPLHF,TGTGCCAGCAGCCCCGGGACAGGGAGTAATTCACCCCTCCACTTT
TRBJ2-1,.,.,TRBV9,CASSVGGSEQFF,TGTGCCAGCAGCGTTGGAGGGAGTGAGCAGTTCTTC
TRBJ2-1,.,.,TRBV23-1,CASSHPRGRDYNEQFF,TGCGCCAGCAGTCACCCCAGGGGAAGGGATTACAATGAGCAGTTCTTC
TRBJ2-7,TRBD2,.,TRBV6-1,CASSGRGGRYEQYF,TGTGCCAGCAGTGGACGGGGGGGCCGTTACGAGCAGTACTTC
TRBJ1-5,.,.,TRBV7-9,CVSSLDSGPPGNQPQHF,TGTGTCAGCAGCTTAGATTCAGGGCCGCCCGGCAATCAGCCCCAGCATTTT
TRBJ1-2,TRBD1,.,TRBV29-1,CSARDSYGYTF,TGCAGCGCCCGGGACAGTTATGGCTACACCTTC
TRBJ2-3,.,.,TRBV10-3,CAISGGEFTDTQYF,TGTGCCATCAGTGGGGGGGAATTCACAGATACGCAGTATTTT
TRBJ2-4,.,.,TRBV19,CASSIANIAKNIQYF,TGTGCCAGTAGTATAGCAAACATAGCCAAAAACATTCAGTACTTC
TRBJ1-5,TRBD1,.,TRBV2,CASRDRGQPQHF,TGTGCCAGCAGGGACAGGGGTCAGCCCCAGCATTTT
TRBJ2-7,.,.,TRBV7-9,CASSPSWGASSYEQYF,TGTGCCAGCAGCCCCTCCTGGGGAGCATCCTCCTACGAGCAGTACTTC
TRBJ2-3,TRBD2,.,TRBV9,CASSVLTSGGATDTQYF,TGTGCCAGCAGCGTCCTTACTAGCGGGGGGGCGACAGATACGCAGTATTTT
TRBJ2-7,TRBD2,.,TRBV6-1,CASSEAGSGAYEQYF,TGTGCCAGCAGTGAAGCGGGTAGCGGGGCCTACGAGCAGTACTTC
TRBJ2-2,TRBD1,.,TRBV19,CASRAGQGLTGELFF,TGTGCCAGTAGGGCAGGACAGGGGCTCACCGGGGAGCTGTTTTTT
TRBJ1-2,.,.,TRBV20-1,CSALLEGYTF,TGCAGTGCCCTGTTAGAGGGCTACACCTTC
TRBJ1-5,TRBD1,.,TRBV11-3,CASSLGGRIHCSNQPQHF,TGTGCCAGCAGCCTAGGGGGCAGGATTCATTGTAGCAATCAGCCCCAGCATTTT
TRBJ2-1,.,.,TRBV6-5,CASSYSEEGSEQFF,TGTGCCAGCAGTTACAGTGAGGAGGGAAGTGAGCAGTTCTTC
TRBJ1-4,TRBD1,.,TRBV6-5,CASSDRGINEKLFF,TGTGCCAGCAGTGACAGGGGAATTAATGAAAAACTGTTTTTT
TRBJ1-1,.,.,TRBV19,CASSIGGETEAFF,TGTGCCAGTAGTATAGGGGGAGAGACTGAAGCTTTCTTT
TRBJ1-2,.,.,TRBV19,CASRGHGYTF,TGTGCCAGCAGGGGCCATGGCTACACCTTC
TRBJ1-5,.,.,TRBV6-6,CASSYVRARDQPQHF,TGTGCCAGCAGTTACGTTAGGGCGCGGGATCAGCCCCAGCATTTT
TRBJ1-1,.,.,TRBV29-1,CSAMEGEAFF,TGCAGCGCAATGGAGGGGGAAGCTTTCTTT